The following is a TCR beta chain sequence with its context. The junction departs from the called germline gene at one end, perhaps through a read error. Primed by a sample-barcoded 5' primer and a J-beta primer mix, a second PCR proceeded for roughly 6 to 12 cycles. TCRdb reprocessed the 5' RACE reads via MiXCR and lists one record per CDR3 protein. This sample has hundreds of thousands of distinct CDR3 sequences, with under 55% found just once. The entry originates in a study of blood T cells in healthy people across ages. CDR1 and CDR2 from the germline V gene are SQVTM and ANQGSEA. This CDR3 spans 13 amino acids.

Specimen: blood. The chain employs TRBV29-1 and TRBJ1-1; D gene uncertain. This receptor was obtained from a man in his sixties in good health. This CDR3 is CSAHDTMNTETFF. CDR3 nucleotide sequence: TGCAGCGCTCATGACACCATGAACACTGAAACTTTCTTT.